Detailed here is one TCR beta chain. Per the germline V gene, CDR1 is LNHDA and CDR2 is SQIVND (reference sequence). This CDR3 contains 18 residues. The V gene end was trimmed by 4 bases and the J gene end by 0 bases; junction bases not matched to a gene: 11. The source of the sample is a study of blood T cell repertoires in COVID-19. Study in general: T cells, B-cell-depleted T cells, or PBMCs provided the cDNA or gDNA that served as material.

Profiled with immunoSEQ multiplex PCR; TCRdb holds only in-frame clones, not every one. The data show about 59,000 clones, 80% seen once. Sequencing was performed on peripheral blood. The sequence was collected from a man aged 60-69 years with acute or convalescent COVID-19. This sequence joins TRBV19 and TRBJ1-5; 8 bases align to TRBD1. The CDR3 sequence is CASSTPDRVRFSNQPQHF. The CDR3 bases are TGTGCCAGTAGTACGCCGGACAGGGTAAGATTTAGCAATCAGCCCCAGCATTTT.